Presented here are 21 T cell receptor beta chains from one specimen sequenced in a study of identical twins' blood T cells. TCRdb fed the 5' RACE reads into MiXCR, producing one record per CDR3 protein. The sample consists of 350,000 to 400,000 distinct CDR3 sequences, roughly 27% of them appearing once. The specimen was PBMCs. The receptors were sampled from a woman aged 18-50 years in good health.

V is TRBV20-1 and J is TRBJ2-5, with D unclear. This CDR3 has 15 residues. V shed 3 bases and J shed 1 base, with 15 bases lying between them. Germline CDR1 DFQATT, CDR2 SNEGSKA (reference sequence). The CDR3 nucleotides are TGCAGTGCTAGCCCTCCAGCGCGGATCCAAGAGACCCAGTACTTC. Amino acid sequence: CSASPPARIQETQYF.

A word on this clonotype: The junction does not match germline at one end; this may be a read error. The genes are TRBV18 and TRBJ1-6; the D gene is possibly TRBD1 (6 bases). Germline V CDR1 and CDR2: KGHSH, LQKENI. The CDR3 loop spans 16 amino acids. The CDR3 region is CASSPLGARTNSPLHF. As DNA, the CDR3 is TGTGCCAGCTCACCATTGGGGGCGCGGACCAATTCGCCCCTCCACTTT.

The CDR3 DNA is TGTGCCAGCAGCGTAGTAACTGGGACAACCGGTGAAGCTTTCTTT. This gives the protein CASSVVTGTTGEAFF. The chain links TRBV9 to TRBJ1-1; weak D call: TRBD1 (6 bases). The length of the CDR3 is 15 residues. The germline gives CDR1 SGDLS, CDR2 YYNGEE. The germline V and J ends were trimmed by 0 bases and 7 bases, with 16 bases remaining between them.

This clonotype was found a few times. The CDR3 protein is CSAGGFSAHTIYF. The CDR3 DNA reads TGCAGTGCCGGGGGGTTTTCGGCGCACACCATATATTTT. The chain recombines TRBV20-1 with TRBJ1-3; tentatively, D is TRBD1 (5 bases). Between the trimmed V and J ends, which lost 6 bases and 8 bases, there was a span of 17 bases. In germline, CDR1 is DFQATT, CDR2 SNEGSKA (reference sequence). There are 13 residues in the CDR3.

The chain employs TRBV20-1 and TRBJ1-5; 7 positions agree with TRBD1. The CDR3 contains 14 residues. The J segment lost 6 bases and the V segment lost 0 bases, leaving 5 bases of the junction unmatched. CDR1 and CDR2 (germline): DFQATT, SNEGSKA (reference sequence). CDR3 region: CSAREGSGGQPQHF. The CDR3 DNA follows: TGCAGTGCTAGAGAGGGTTCAGGGGGTCAGCCCCAGCATTTT.

This clonotype was seen a few times. The chain joins TRBV27 to TRBJ1-1; tentative D call: TRBD1 (6 bases). CDR1 is MNHEY, CDR2 SMNVEV, per germline (reference sequence). Trimming left V 4 bases short and J 5 bases short, with 11 bases between. CDR3 size: 13 residues. The chain's CDR3 is CASSYRARTEAFF. The CDR3 DNA is TGTGCCAGCAGTTACAGGGCGAGGACTGAAGCTTTCTTT.

There are many counts of this clonotype. V is TRBV7-8 and J is TRBJ2-1; D unresolved. The V end was cut by 4 bases, the J end by 5 bases, with 18 bases between. The CDR3 consists of 16 residues. Germline values: CDR1 SGHVS, CDR2 FQNEAQ. The CDR3, as DNA: TGTGCCAGCAGCTCCCGGGCCCAAGGTTATAACAATGAGCAGTTCTTC. Its protein product is CASSSRAQGYNNEQFF. Full variable domain (missing parts from reference TRBV7-8 and TRBJ2-1): GAGVSQSPRYKVAKRGQDVALRCDPISGHVSLFWYQQALGQGPEFLTYFQNEAQLDKSGLPSDRFFAERPEGSVSTLKIQRTQQEDSAVYLCASSSRAQGYNNEQFFGPGTRLTVL.

Concerning this clonotype itself: Likely a read error: the CDR3 ends without its conserved phenylalanine or tryptophan. V gene TRBV11-2 combines with J gene TRBJ1-2, with D perhaps TRBD1 (5 bases). Trimming removed 3 bases from V and 0 bases from J, with 14 bases in between. The CDR3 totals 16 residues. Germline V CDR1 and CDR2: SGHAT, FQNNGV. The CDR3: CASSFSGDSSNYGYTL. The DNA for the CDR3 is TGTGCCAGCAGCTTTTCGGGGGACTCCTCTAACTATGGCTACACCCTC.

The chain uses TRBV12-3 or TRBV12-4 and TRBJ1-2; D is unresolved. The germline V and J ends were trimmed by 5 bases and 6 bases, with 13 bases remaining between them. There are 13 residues in the CDR3. DNA of the CDR3: TGTGCCAGCAGTCGACCTTCCCAAGATGGCTACACCTTC. Its protein is CASSRPSQDGYTF.

This clonotype was counted between two and nine times. The genes are TRBV29-1 and TRBJ1-1; D unclear. The CDR3 contains 13 residues. V dropped 7 bases and J dropped 6 bases, with 18 bases sitting between them. Germline V lookup: CDR1 SQVTM, CDR2 ANQGSEA. CDR3 coding DNA: TGCAGCGGAAGGGCAACCCTGGACGCTGAAGCTTTCTTT. Translation: CSGRATLDAEAFF.

This chain connects TRBV20-1 to TRBJ1-2; D gene ambiguous. The CDR3 loop spans 13 amino acids. Germline assignment: CDR1 DFQATT and CDR2 SNEGSKA (reference sequence). Trimming took off 0 bases at V and 4 bases at J, with 9 bases between the two ends. The CDR3 loop is CSARDRISYGYTF. CDR3 nucleotide sequence: TGCAGTGCTAGAGACAGGATTAGCTATGGCTACACCTTC.

CDR3 nucleotide sequence: TGTGCCAGTACCCCAGCGGGATTAGTATCTGAGACCCAGTACTTC. Encoded protein: CASTPAGLVSETQYF. The chain recombines TRBV19 with TRBJ2-5; 7 bases agree with TRBD2. V shed 7 bases and J 5 bases; nucleotides not matched to a gene: 13. The CDR3 loop spans 15 amino acids. Germline CDR1 LNHDA, CDR2 SQIVND (reference sequence).

The rearrangement joins TRBV6-5 to TRBJ2-7; no clear D. Looked up from germline, CDR1 is MNHEY and CDR2 is SVGAGI. The ends were cut back, 2 bases at V and 4 bases at J, with 6 bases in the middle. The CDR3 extends over 12 amino acids. CDR3 coding DNA: TGTGCCAGCAGTTACGGGGAATACGAGCAGTACTTC. Encoded protein: CASSYGEYEQYF.

This clonotype was counted between two and nine times. J is TRBJ2-2 and V is TRBV2, with D perhaps TRBD1 (5 bases). V dropped 8 bases and J dropped 0 bases, with 13 bases sitting between them. This CDR3 is 15 amino acids long. Germline V lookup: CDR1 SNHLY, CDR2 FYNNEI. The CDR3 reads CASQGRETNTGELFF. The DNA of the CDR3 is TGTGCCAGCCAGGGTCGAGAGACGAACACCGGGGAGCTGTTTTTT.

The V and J genes are TRBV20-1 and TRBJ1-5; D is unclear. With 4 bases removed from V and 4 bases from J, the gap between germline ends came to 8 bases. Germline assignment: CDR1 DFQATT and CDR2 SNEGSKA (reference sequence). The CDR3 runs 12 residues. CDR3 in DNA: TGCAGTGCTAAACGGCCGAATCAGCCCCAGCATTTT. Its protein is CSAKRPNQPQHF.

V is TRBV30 and J is TRBJ1-2; D uncertain. The CDR3 length is 15 residues. V gave up 1 base and J gave up 4 bases, with 16 bases separating them. The germline V gene has CDR1 GTSNPN and CDR2 SVGIG (reference sequence). CDR3 DNA: TGTGCCTGGAGTGGCCTGAGGTCTCAAGTCTATGGCTACACCTTC. Translation: CAWSGLRSQVYGYTF.

The chain recombines TRBV7-9 with TRBJ1-2; D uncertain. Between the trimmed V and J ends, which lost 4 bases and 6 bases, there was a span of 18 bases. The CDR3 is made up of 15 amino acids. Per the germline V gene, CDR1 is SEHNR and CDR2 is FQNEAQ (reference sequence). The CDR3 bases are TGTGCCAGCAGCTCCAGCTCGGCCGGCATTCATGGCTACACCTTC. Its protein product is CASSSSSAGIHGYTF.

The CDR3 sequence: CASSLGGSVTNEQYF. CDR3 in DNA: TGCGCCAGCAGCTTAGGTGGTAGCGTGACGAACGAGCAGTACTTC. The V call is TRBV5-1, the J call TRBJ2-7; weak D call: TRBD2 (5 bases). This CDR3 comprises 15 residues. V was clipped by 2 bases and J by 5 bases, with 17 bases between them. Germline V lookup: CDR1 SGHRS, CDR2 YFSETQ.

The rearrangement links TRBV11-3 to TRBJ2-2, with D possibly matching TRBD2 (5 bases). The V end was cut by 2 bases, the J end by 4 bases, with 11 bases between. The CDR3 extends over 15 amino acids. CDR1 SGHNT and CDR2 YENEEA come from the germline V gene. This chain's CDR3 is CASSLMGVATGELFF. The CDR3 DNA reads as TGTGCCAGCAGCTTAATGGGAGTGGCCACCGGGGAGCTGTTTTTT.

This clonotype was detected ten times or more. V gene TRBV11-2 combines with J gene TRBJ1-1; the D gene is possibly TRBD1 (5 bases). Germline CDR1 is SGHAT and CDR2 is FQNNGV. There are 15 residues in the CDR3. Trimming stripped 0 bases from V and 1 base from J, with 9 bases between. This CDR3 reads CASSLERGGNTEAFF. The CDR3 region has the DNA TGTGCCAGCAGCTTAGAGCGGGGGGGGAACACTGAAGCTTTCTTT.

This clonotype was counted ten times or more. This sequence joins TRBV29-1 and TRBJ1-1, with unresolved D. The V gene's germline CDR1 is SQVTM and CDR2 ANQGSEA. The CDR3 totals 10 residues. V was shortened by 7 bases and J by 5 bases, with 8 bases between the two germline ends. In DNA form, the CDR3 reads TGCAGCGCCGACGTGACTGAAGCTTTCTTT. Amino acid sequence: CSADVTEAFF.